The rows below give T cell receptor beta chains drawn from one sample of a study of OX40 agonist ivuxolimab in advanced cancers. Profiled with immunoSEQ multiplex PCR; TCRdb holds only in-frame clones, not every one. This sample has about 11,000 clones, with 60% to 85% found just once. The sample here was CD4+ or CD8+ T cells sorted from blood, taken in a trial of the OX40 agonist ivuxolimab. The receptor set was obtained from an adult with an advanced solid tumor such as melanoma, head and neck, liver or kidney cancer. Each CDR3 is given with its conserved first and last residue. A D gene is named only where the DNA matches it firmly. For some rows the clone size is stated as once, few or many, or as a class when expanded; others skip it.

j_call clone_size v_call d_call cdr3_nt cdr3_aa
TRBJ2-1 NA TRBV27 NA TGTGCCAGCAGTTTACGGGGTCTTTACAATGAGCAGTTCTTC CASSLRGLYNEQFF
TRBJ2-1 NA TRBV5-5 NA TGTGCCAGCACCTGGTGGTCTAGCGCTTCCAATGAGCAGTTCTTC CASTWWSSASNEQFF
TRBJ2-2 NA TRBV28 TRBD2 TGTGCCAGCAGTTGGTCCGGGACTAGCGGGACTGACACCGGGGAGCTGTTTTTT CASSWSGTSGTDTGELFF
TRBJ2-4 NA TRBV7-9 NA TGTGCCAGCAGCCGCTTGGGGCAGGGGGCCAAAAACATTCAGTACTTC CASSRLGQGAKNIQYF
TRBJ2-5 NA TRBV27 NA TGTGCCAGCAGTGCTTACAGCCGCACCGGACAAGAGACCCAGTACTTC CASSAYSRTGQETQYF
TRBJ2-2 NA TRBV7-9 NA TGTGCCAGCGGGAACACCGGGGAGCTGTTTTTT CASGNTGELFF
TRBJ2-3 NA TRBV27 NA TGTGCCAGCAGTTTAATTCGGGGGTCTAGCACAGATACGCAGTATTTT CASSLIRGSSTDTQYF
TRBJ2-7 NA TRBV4-1 TRBD2 TGCGCAAGCAGCCAAGGAGGGACTAGCGGATCCTACGAGCAGTACTTC CASSQGGTSGSYEQYF
TRBJ2-1 NA TRBV5-1 NA TGCGCCAGCAGCTTGGAAAGCGGGTCCTACAATGAGCAGTTCTTC CASSLESGSYNEQFF
TRBJ1-2 few TRBV4-1 TRBD1 TGCGCCAGCAGCCAAGAAGGGGACAGGCCGAGGGATGGCTACACCTTC CASSQEGDRPRDGYTF
TRBJ2-1 once TRBV7-2 NA TGTGCCAGCAGCTTAGAGGGCGGGTCCTCCTCCTACAATGAGCAGTTCTTC CASSLEGGSSSYNEQFF
TRBJ2-7 few TRBV5-6 NA TGTGCCAGCAGCCCTGCTCGGCGGGGACCCTACGAGCAGTACTTC CASSPARRGPYEQYF
TRBJ2-5 once TRBV6-5 NA TGTGCCAGCAGTTTGGGGGAGACCCAGTACTTC CASSLGETQYF
TRBJ1-1 NA TRBV25-1 NA TGTGCCAGCAGTGAATTCGACAGGCTAGACACTGAAGCTTTCTTT CASSEFDRLDTEAFF
TRBJ2-1 NA TRBV2 TRBD2 TGTGCCAGCAGCGGGATAGCGGGATTGGAGCAGTTCTTC CASSGIAGLEQFF
TRBJ2-7 NA TRBV5-5 NA TGTGCCAGCAGCTTGGCTCTACCTCCGACCTACGAGCAGTACTTC CASSLALPPTYEQYF
TRBJ1-1 NA TRBV7-9 NA TGTGCCAGCAGTGACAGGCCTGAAGCTTTCTTT CASSDRPEAFF
TRBJ2-1 NA TRBV7-6 NA TGTGCCAGCAGCCCTCAGTACAATGAGCAGTTCTTC CASSPQYNEQFF
TRBJ2-1 NA TRBV29-1 NA TGCAGCGTTGGACAGAGCTCCTACAATGAGCAGTTCTTC CSVGQSSYNEQFF
TRBJ2-1 NA TRBV14 NA TGTGCCAGCAGGCTAAGGGGAAGCTCCTACAATGAGCAGTTCTTC CASRLRGSSYNEQFF
TRBJ2-1 NA TRBV9 TRBD2 TGTGCCAGCAGCGCTAGCGGGAGGGGGGAGGTGGATGAGCAGTTCTTC CASSASGRGEVDEQFF
TRBJ2-1 once TRBV27 NA TGTGCCAGCAGTTCACTAGTAAACAATGAGCAGTTCTTC CASSSLVNNEQFF
TRBJ1-2 NA TRBV30 TRBD1 TGTGCCTGGATTCTGGAAGACAGGGACGACTATGGCTACACCTTC CAWILEDRDDYGYTF
TRBJ2-1 NA TRBV18 TRBD2 TGTGCCAGCTCAGCCGGGACTAGCGGCTACAATGAGCAGTTCTTC CASSAGTSGYNEQFF
TRBJ1-2 NA TRBV25-1 TRBD1 TGTGCCAGCAGTGGAGGGACAGGGGGGGAGGGCTACACCTTC CASSGGTGGEGYTF
TRBJ1-1 NA TRBV7-3 NA TGTGCCAGCAGCCCAGGAGGCACTGAAGCTTTCTTT CASSPGGTEAFF
TRBJ2-2 NA TRBV27 NA TGTGCCAGCTTCTCCAGGGGTGGATCCACCGGGGAGCTGTTTTTT CASFSRGGSTGELFF
TRBJ2-5 NA TRBV6-1 TRBD2 TGTGCCAGCAGTGAGGCGGGACTAGCGGGAGTCGGGCGGAAACAAGAGACCCAGTACTTC CASSEAGLAGVGRKQETQYF
TRBJ2-7 NA TRBV5-1 TRBD1 TGCGCCAGCAGCTTGGAGGGACAGGGGATTTCCTACGAGCAGTACTTC CASSLEGQGISYEQYF
TRBJ2-5 NA TRBV6-1 NA TGTGCCAGCAGTGAAGGCGGCGTGGCTAGGCAGACCCAGTACTTC CASSEGGVARQTQYF
TRBJ2-6 NA TRBV15 NA TGTGCCACCGGCGGTGGTTTTTCGGGGGCCAACGTCCTGACTTTC CATGGGFSGANVLTF
TRBJ2-7 once TRBV11-1 NA TGTGCCAGCAGCTCTAGCGAGAGCTCCTACGAGCAGTACTTC CASSSSESSYEQYF
TRBJ2-7 once TRBV5-6 TRBD1 TGTGCCAGCAGCCTTTCGGGACAGGGGGTTATGTACGAGCAGTACTTC CASSLSGQGVMYEQYF
TRBJ1-2 NA TRBV6-5 NA TGTGCCAGCGCGTCACAGGGCCGGGTTGCCTATGGCTACACCTTC CASASQGRVAYGYTF
TRBJ2-1 NA TRBV13 NA TGTGCCAGCAGCTTACAGGGGTCCTACAATGAGCAGTTCTTC CASSLQGSYNEQFF
TRBJ2-7 NA TRBV2 TRBD1 TGTGCCAGCAGCGGACAGGAAGATGCCTACGAGCAGTACTTC CASSGQEDAYEQYF
TRBJ2-7 NA TRBV5-1 NA TGCGCCAGCAGCTTGGACAGTACCTACGAGCAGTACTTC CASSLDSTYEQYF
TRBJ2-5 NA TRBV10-1 NA TGCGCCAGCAGTGAGGCCTACTCGGTGACCCAGTACTTC CASSEAYSVTQYF
TRBJ1-1 NA TRBV7-9 NA TGTGCCAGCAGCCTTCCGAGGACGGATCTGAACACTGAAGCTTTCTTT CASSLPRTDLNTEAFF
TRBJ2-2 once TRBV6-5 NA TGTGCCAGCAGCCTACAGTGGAACACCGGGGAGCTGTTTTTT CASSLQWNTGELFF
TRBJ2-2 few TRBV4-2 NA TGTGCCAGCAGCCTCCCCAATCGGTCCGCAATCGGGGAGCTGTTTTTT CASSLPNRSAIGELFF
TRBJ2-1 NA TRBV9 NA TGTGCCAGCAGCGTAGTTCCGGGAGTCGGCAATGAGCAGTTCTTC CASSVVPGVGNEQFF
TRBJ1-2 once TRBV30 NA TGTGCCTGGAGTGTAGGGGGGGGTGGCTACACCTTC CAWSVGGGGYTF
TRBJ2-7 NA TRBV12-5 NA TGTGCTAGTGGTTCCCCGGGACTTTCTTCCGAGCAGTACTTC CASGSPGLSSEQYF
TRBJ1-5 NA TRBV27 NA TGTGCCAGCAGTTCCTCGGTTTATAGCAATCAGCCCCAGCATTTT CASSSSVYSNQPQHF
TRBJ2-6 NA TRBV5-4 NA TGTGCCAGCACAAGCGTGGGTAGGGCCAACGTCCTGACTTTC CASTSVGRANVLTF
TRBJ2-1 NA TRBV9 NA TGTGCCAGCAGCAAGGAGGGGTTAGCGGAGACCTACAATGAGCAGTTCTTC CASSKEGLAETYNEQFF
TRBJ2-5 NA TRBV29-1 NA TGCAGCCTTGGCAAGGGAATGGGAGAGACCCAGTACTTC CSLGKGMGETQYF
TRBJ2-7 NA TRBV27 NA TGTGCCAGCAGTTCTGGTGTTGGTAAGCAGTACTTC CASSSGVGKQYF
TRBJ1-2 NA TRBV7-2 TRBD1 TGTGCCAGCAGCATTCCCGGGACAGCAAATGGCTACACCTTC CASSIPGTANGYTF
TRBJ2-4 few TRBV6-1 NA TGTGCCAGCAGTGACCGCCCCGGGGTCGTCAAAAACATTCAGTACTTC CASSDRPGVVKNIQYF
TRBJ2-3 NA TRBV9 TRBD2 TGTGCCAGCAGCGTAGCGGGACTAGCGGTTCGTGATACGCAGTATTTT CASSVAGLAVRDTQYF
TRBJ2-7 NA TRBV5-6 NA TGTGCCAGCAGCTCCGCAGGGCCCGAGCAGTACTTC CASSSAGPEQYF
TRBJ2-1 once TRBV7-3 TRBD1 TGTGCCAGCAGCCACCCAAACGGGACAGGGCTCAATGAGCAGTTCTTC CASSHPNGTGLNEQFF
TRBJ2-1 once TRBV19 TRBD1 TGTGCCAGCCAGACAGCCGGGACAGGCTCCTACAATGAGCAGTTCTTC CASQTAGTGSYNEQFF
TRBJ2-3 few TRBV9 NA TGTGCCAGCAGCGTTAGCGGAGGCACAGATACGCAGTATTTT CASSVSGGTDTQYF
TRBJ2-3 NA TRBV28 TRBD2 TGTGCCAGCAGTCTTGGCCCCGGGGACTCTAGCGGTACTAGCACAGATACGCAGTATTTT CASSLGPGDSSGTSTDTQYF
TRBJ1-2 NA TRBV6-4 NA TGTGCCAGCAGTGAGGAGGGCGGAACTAACTATGGCTACACCTTC CASSEEGGTNYGYTF
TRBJ1-2 NA TRBV7-9 NA TGTGCCAGCAGCTCCCTGTCGATCGACAACGGAATGGGCTACACCTTC CASSSLSIDNGMGYTF
TRBJ1-2 NA TRBV6-6 NA TGTGCCAGCAGCACTCCGGGACACCATTATGGCTACACCTTC CASSTPGHHYGYTF